These T cell receptor beta chains were read from a single sample in a study of T cells in Graves' hyperthyroidism and ophthalmopathy. One entry per CDR3 protein, called by TCRdb with MiXCR from the multiplex PCR reads. The top ten hold 16% of the sample, which has about 770,000 distinct CDR3 sequences, about 17% seen once. Sequencing was performed on blood. The origin of the receptors is a woman between 50 and 59 years old with Graves' hyperthyroidism that later progressed to Graves' ophthalmopathy. Each CDR3 is given with its conserved first and last residue. A D gene is named only where the DNA matches it firmly. Size is omitted from some rows. Given values are once, few, many or a class for expanded clones.

NA	NA	TRBV6-1	TRBJ2-1	CASSDGQVNEQFF	TGTGCCAGCAGTGACGGGCAAGTGAATGAGCAGTTCTTC
NA	TRBD2	TRBV7-6	TRBJ2-1	CASSFLRGGASGYNEQFF	TGTGCCAGCAGCTTTTTGCGGGGAGGGGCCTCGGGGTACAATGAGCAGTTCTTC
many	TRBD1	TRBV11-2	TRBJ2-5	CASSSSPAGGETQYF	TGTGCCAGCAGCTCATCTCCCGCAGGGGGAGAGACCCAGTACTTC
many	NA	TRBV12-3/TRBV12-4	TRBJ1-2	CASNEGSLFYGYTF	TGTGCCAGCAATGAGGGGAGCCTTTTCTATGGCTACACCTTC
NA	TRBD1	TRBV20-1	TRBJ1-3	CSATTGGSGNTIYF	TGCAGTGCAACCACAGGGGGCTCCGGAAACACCATATATTTT
many	NA	TRBV7-9	TRBJ2-3	CASSPQGFRTDTQYF	TGTGCCAGCAGCCCACAGGGATTCCGCACAGATACGCAGTATTTT
NA	NA	TRBV5-1	TRBJ2-1	CASRVGSGADEQFF	TGCGCCAGCCGGGTTGGTTCGGGGGCAGATGAGCAGTTCTTC
once	NA	TRBV3-1	TRBJ1-1	CASSGDPGANTEAFF	TGTGCCAGCAGTGGGGACCCCGGGGCGAACACTGAAGCTTTCTTT
NA	TRBD2	TRBV6-4	TRBJ2-2	CASSRSGGAHTGELFF	TGTGCCAGCAGCCGTAGCGGGGGGGCGCACACCGGGGAGCTGTTTTTT
NA	NA	TRBV10-3	TRBJ2-5	CAISAGTGRGAKYQETQYF	TGTGCCATCAGTGCGGGGACAGGTCGGGGGGCCAAGTACCAAGAGACCCAGTACTTC
NA	NA	TRBV9	TRBJ2-2	CASSVASGEWSDTGELFF	TGTGCCAGCAGCGTAGCATCGGGGGAATGGTCAGACACCGGGGAGCTGTTTTTT
many	NA	TRBV9	TRBJ1-2	CASSVGSQNYGYTF	TGTGCCAGCAGCGTGGGCAGCCAAAACTATGGCTACACCTTC
NA	NA	TRBV30	TRBJ1-4	CAWSVRRRNEKLFF	TGTGCCTGGAGTGTACGACGCCGGAATGAAAAACTGTTTTTT
few	NA	TRBV11-2	TRBJ2-5	CASSPRPIVAGETQYF	TGTGCCAGCAGCCCCCGGCCAATTGTGGCGGGAGAGACCCAGTACTTC
many	NA	TRBV12-3/TRBV12-4	TRBJ1-3	CVSRSWGDSGNTIYF	TGTGTTTCCCGATCGTGGGGGGACTCTGGAAACACCATATATTTT
many	TRBD1	TRBV10-3	TRBJ1-1	CAIMTGEGTEAFF	TGTGCCATCATGACAGGGGAGGGGACTGAAGCTTTCTTT
many	TRBD2	TRBV11-2	TRBJ2-1	CASSLGLGTSGYNEQFF	TGTGCCAGCAGCTTAGGTCTGGGAACTAGCGGATACAATGAGCAGTTCTTC
NA	NA	TRBV2	TRBJ2-2	CASLRGTSEFTGELFF	TGTGCCAGCCTCAGGGGAACTAGCGAATTCACCGGGGAGCTGTTTTTT
many	NA	TRBV6-2/TRBV6-3	TRBJ1-1	CASSYSVTVDRNTEAFF	TGTGCCAGCAGTTACTCTGTGACGGTGGATCGGAACACTGAAGCTTTCTTT
many	TRBD2	TRBV3-1	TRBJ2-3	CASSQEAGTQYF	TGTGCCAGCAGCCAAGAAGCGGGGACGCAGTATTTT
NA	TRBD1	TRBV7-3	TRBJ1-5	CASSNGTGGAGVNQPQHF	TGTGCCAGCAGCAACGGGACAGGGGGCGCGGGGGTCAATCAGCCCCAGCATTTT
many	NA	TRBV5-1	TRBJ2-1	CASSLAVGNEQFF	TGCGCCAGCAGCTTGGCCGTGGGGAATGAGCAGTTCTTC
NA	TRBD2	TRBV20-1	TRBJ2-1	CSAKKPAPSGGLSYNEQFF	TGCAGTGCTAAAAAGCCGGCGCCGAGCGGGGGGTTGTCCTACAATGAGCAGTTCTTC
few	NA	TRBV7-2	TRBJ2-7	CASSLDLSASSYEQYF	TGTGCCAGCAGCTTAGATCTCTCGGCTAGCTCCTACGAGCAGTACTTC
NA	NA	TRBV5-1	TRBJ2-2	CASSKWGSNTGELFF	TGCGCCAGCAGCAAGTGGGGCTCGAACACCGGGGAGCTGTTTTTT
many	NA	TRBV11-1	TRBJ2-5	CASSLVLSETQYF	TGTGCCAGCAGCTTAGTACTGTCGGAGACCCAGTACTTC
NA	NA	TRBV6-1	TRBJ2-7	CASRNSGTMTYEQYF	TGTGCCAGCAGGAACTCCGGGACGATGACCTACGAGCAGTACTTC
few	NA	TRBV11-2	TRBJ2-1	CASSLEWTPWNEQFF	TGTGCCAGCAGCTTAGAGTGGACCCCTTGGAATGAGCAGTTCTTC
few	TRBD1	TRBV11-2	TRBJ1-4	CASRPKGAGNEKLFF	TGTGCCAGCAGGCCCAAGGGGGCCGGTAATGAAAAACTGTTTTTT
many	NA	TRBV12-3/TRBV12-4	TRBJ1-1	CASSLPGAWTEAFF	TGTGCCAGCAGTTTACCGGGGGCGTGGACTGAAGCTTTCTTT
many	NA	TRBV18	TRBJ1-1	CASSPPAGIDTEAFF	TGTGCCAGCTCACCACCGGCAGGGATCGACACTGAAGCTTTCTTT
many	NA	TRBV20-1	TRBJ2-7	CSPAGIGSYEQYF	TGCAGCCCGGCAGGGATTGGTTCCTACGAGCAGTACTTC
NA	NA	TRBV25-1	TRBJ1-6	CASSEAQANSPLHF	TGTGCCAGCAGTGAAGCCCAGGCTAATTCACCCCTCCACTTT
NA	NA	TRBV15	TRBJ1-3	CATSTGTTGNTIYF	TGTGCCACCAGCACAGGGACTACTGGAAACACCATATATTTT
NA	NA	TRBV7-9	TRBJ2-3	CASSGGVPDTQYF	TGTGCCAGCAGCGGAGGGGTCCCAGATACGCAGTATTTT
many	NA	TRBV6-5	TRBJ1-2	CASSYVFRGVDGYTF	TGTGCCAGCAGTTACGTATTCAGGGGCGTCGATGGCTACACCTTC
NA	NA	TRBV30	TRBJ1-5	CAWSRHGDQPQHF	TGTGCCTGGAGTCGGCACGGAGACCAGCCCCAGCATTTT
many	NA	TRBV20-1	TRBJ1-1	CSARVVRRPGNTEAFF	TGCAGTGCTAGAGTAGTCCGACGGCCGGGGAACACTGAAGCTTTCTTT
many	NA	TRBV3-1	TRBJ1-1	CASSPLGGVRTEAFF	TGTGCCAGCAGCCCCCTGGGAGGGGTTCGCACTGAAGCTTTCTTT
many	NA	TRBV15	TRBJ1-1	CATSRPTGAGTEAFF	TGTGCCACCAGCAGACCGACAGGCGCTGGCACTGAAGCTTTCTTT
NA	TRBD2	TRBV4-1	TRBJ2-5	CASSQAVGGGLAEETQYF	TGCGCCAGCAGCCAAGCGGTAGGAGGGGGACTAGCGGAAGAGACCCAGTACTTC
many	NA	TRBV2	TRBJ2-7	CASRGDATEQYF	TGTGCCAGCAGAGGGGACGCTACCGAGCAGTACTTC
NA	NA	TRBV6-1	TRBJ1-4	CASSVLPPGEKLFF	TGTGCCAGCAGTGTTCTCCCTCCGGGTGAAAAACTGTTTTTT
few	NA	TRBV4-2	TRBJ1-1	CASSQPTENTEAFF	TGTGCCAGCAGCCAACCGACAGAAAACACTGAAGCTTTCTTT
few	NA	TRBV11-2	TRBJ1-3	CASSGVSGNTIYF	TGTGCCAGCAGCGGAGTCTCTGGAAACACCATATATTTT
NA	NA	TRBV10-3	TRBJ2-2	CAITNRETGELFF	TGTGCCATCACTAACAGGGAAACCGGGGAGCTGTTTTTT
few	TRBD1	TRBV6-1	TRBJ1-1	CASSSPTGADGAFF	TGTGCCAGCAGTTCCCCGACAGGGGCTGACGGAGCTTTCTTT
few	NA	TRBV19	TRBJ1-1	CASSIQPGPVTEAFF	TGTGCCAGTAGTATCCAGCCGGGCCCGGTTACTGAAGCTTTCTTT